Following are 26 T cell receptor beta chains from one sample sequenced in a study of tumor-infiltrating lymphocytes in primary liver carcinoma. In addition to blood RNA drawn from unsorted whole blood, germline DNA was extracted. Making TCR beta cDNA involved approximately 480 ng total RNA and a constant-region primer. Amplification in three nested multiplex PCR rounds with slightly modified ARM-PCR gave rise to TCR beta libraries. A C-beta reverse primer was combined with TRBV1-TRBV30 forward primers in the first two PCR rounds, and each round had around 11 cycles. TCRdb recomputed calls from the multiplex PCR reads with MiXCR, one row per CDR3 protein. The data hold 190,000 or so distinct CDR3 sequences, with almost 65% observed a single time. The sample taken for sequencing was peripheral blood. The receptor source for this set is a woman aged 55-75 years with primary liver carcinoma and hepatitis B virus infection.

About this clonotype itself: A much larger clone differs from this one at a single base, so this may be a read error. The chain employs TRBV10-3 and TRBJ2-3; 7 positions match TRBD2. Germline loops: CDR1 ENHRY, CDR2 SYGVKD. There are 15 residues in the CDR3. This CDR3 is CVISGASGSTDTQYF. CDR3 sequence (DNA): TGTGTCATCAGTGGGGCTAGCGGTAGCACAGATACGCAGTATTTT.

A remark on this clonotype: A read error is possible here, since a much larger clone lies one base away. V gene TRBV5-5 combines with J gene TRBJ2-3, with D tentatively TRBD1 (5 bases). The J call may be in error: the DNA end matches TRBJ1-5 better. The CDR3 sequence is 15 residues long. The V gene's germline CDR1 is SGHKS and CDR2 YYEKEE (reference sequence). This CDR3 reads CASSARGIGTDTQHF. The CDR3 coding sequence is TGTGCCAGCAGCGCGCGGGGCATAGGCACAGATACGCAGCATTTT.

The CDR3 DNA reads TGTGCCAGCTCACCGGGGGCTAGCGCAGATACGCAGTATTTT. It is translated as CASSPGASADTQYF. V usage is TRBV18 and J usage is TRBJ2-3; perhaps D is TRBD1 or TRBD2 (6 bases each). CDR3 length equals 14 residues. The germline V and J ends were trimmed by 3 bases and 4 bases, with 11 bases remaining between them. Germline V gene data show CDR1 as KGHSH and CDR2 as LQKENI.

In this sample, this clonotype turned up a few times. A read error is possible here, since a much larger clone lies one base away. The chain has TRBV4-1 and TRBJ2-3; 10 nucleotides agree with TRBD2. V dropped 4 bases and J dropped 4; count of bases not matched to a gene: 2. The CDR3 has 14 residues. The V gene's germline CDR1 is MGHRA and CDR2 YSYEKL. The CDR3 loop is CASSLSGRADTQYF. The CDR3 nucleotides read TGCGCCAGCAGCCTGAGCGGGAGGGCAGATACGCAGTATTTT.

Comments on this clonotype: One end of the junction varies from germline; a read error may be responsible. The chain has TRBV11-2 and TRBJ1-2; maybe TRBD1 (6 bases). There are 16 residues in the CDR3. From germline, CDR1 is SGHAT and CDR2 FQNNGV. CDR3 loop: CANSSFWGHHAHGYTF. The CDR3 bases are TGTGCCAACAGCTCTTTCTGGGGGCATCACGCCCATGGCTACACCTTC.

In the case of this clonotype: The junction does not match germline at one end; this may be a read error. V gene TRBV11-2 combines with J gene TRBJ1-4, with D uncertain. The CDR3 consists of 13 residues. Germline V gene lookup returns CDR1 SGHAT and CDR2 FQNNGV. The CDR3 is CASSLKPLSALLF. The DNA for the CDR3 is TGTGCCAGCAGCTTAAAGCCTTTGTCGGCACTGTTGTTT.

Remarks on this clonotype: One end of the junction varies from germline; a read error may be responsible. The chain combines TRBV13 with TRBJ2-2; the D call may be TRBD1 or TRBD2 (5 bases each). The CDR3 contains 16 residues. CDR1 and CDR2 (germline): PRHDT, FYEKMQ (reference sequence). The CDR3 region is CASNSNGAAGTGELFF. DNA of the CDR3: TGTGCCAGCAACAGCAACGGGGCTGCTGGCACCGGGGAGCTCTTTTTT. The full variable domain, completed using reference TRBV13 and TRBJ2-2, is AAGVIQSPRHLIKEKRETATLKCYPIPRHDTVYWYQQGPGQDPQFLISFYEKMQSDKGSIPDRFSAQQFSDYHSELNMSSLELGDSALYFCASNSNGAAGTGELFFGEGSRLTVL.

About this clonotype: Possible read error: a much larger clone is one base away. The CDR3 bases are TGTGCCAGCAGTTACGGTGCGGGGGGGTGGGATACGCAGTATTTT. It is translated as CASSYGAGGWDTQYF. The rearrangement joins TRBV12-3 or TRBV12-4 to TRBJ2-3; 9 bases are shared with TRBD2. This CDR3 spans 15 amino acids. Trimming cost V 4 bases and J 6 bases; bases outside gene matches: 8.

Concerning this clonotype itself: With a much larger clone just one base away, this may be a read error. The CDR3 nucleotides read TGTGCCAGCAGCCAAGAGACGGGGACAGGGCGCAAAAAAATTCAGTACTTC. It codes for CASSQETGTGRKKIQYF. V and J are TRBV14 and TRBJ2-4; TRBD1 matches at 9 bases. Germline assignment: CDR1 SGHDN and CDR2 FVKESK. The CDR3 totals 17 residues.

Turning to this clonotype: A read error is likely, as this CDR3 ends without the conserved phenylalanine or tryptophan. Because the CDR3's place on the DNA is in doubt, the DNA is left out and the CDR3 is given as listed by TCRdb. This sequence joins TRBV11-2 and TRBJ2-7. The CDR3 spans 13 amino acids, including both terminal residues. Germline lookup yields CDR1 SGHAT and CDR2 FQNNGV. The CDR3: CASSTAGSYEHYS.

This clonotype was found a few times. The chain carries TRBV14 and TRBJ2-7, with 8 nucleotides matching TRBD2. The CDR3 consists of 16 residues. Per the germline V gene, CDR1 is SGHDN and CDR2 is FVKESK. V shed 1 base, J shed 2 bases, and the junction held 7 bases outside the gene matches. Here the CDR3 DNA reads TGTGCCAGCAGCCAAGTCGGAGCGGGGGCTACCTACGAGCAGTACTTC. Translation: CASSQVGAGATYEQYF.

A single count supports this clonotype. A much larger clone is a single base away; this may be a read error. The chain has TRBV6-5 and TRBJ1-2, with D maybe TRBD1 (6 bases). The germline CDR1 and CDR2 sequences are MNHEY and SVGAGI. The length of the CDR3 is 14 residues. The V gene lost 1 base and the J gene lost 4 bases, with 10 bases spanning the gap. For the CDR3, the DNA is TGTGCCAGCAGTTACTTGAGGGGGGGCTATGGCTACACCTTC. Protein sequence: CASSYLRGGYGYTF.

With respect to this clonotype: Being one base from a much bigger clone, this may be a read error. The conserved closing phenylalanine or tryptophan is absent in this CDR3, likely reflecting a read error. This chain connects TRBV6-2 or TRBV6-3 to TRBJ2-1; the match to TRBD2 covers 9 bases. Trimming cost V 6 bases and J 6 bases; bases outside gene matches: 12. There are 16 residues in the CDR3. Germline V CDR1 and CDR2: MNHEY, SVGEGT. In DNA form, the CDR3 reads TGTGCCAGCAGAGGGCATAGCGGGAGAGGCGCCAATGAGCAGTTCTTA. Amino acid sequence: CASRGHSGRGANEQFL.

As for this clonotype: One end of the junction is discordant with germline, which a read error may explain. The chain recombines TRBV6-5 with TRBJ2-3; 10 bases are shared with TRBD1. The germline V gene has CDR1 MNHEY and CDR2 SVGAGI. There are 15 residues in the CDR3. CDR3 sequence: CASSYTGQGGDTQYF. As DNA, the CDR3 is TGTGCCAGTAGTTACACCGGACAGGGGGGGGATACGCAGTATTTT.

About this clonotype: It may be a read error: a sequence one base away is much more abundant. In DNA form, the CDR3 reads TGTGTCAGCAGTTTAGGGCAGCACTCCTACAATGAGCAGTTCTTC. It codes for CVSSLGQHSYNEQFF. The chain has TRBV12-3 or TRBV12-4 and TRBJ2-1; D unresolved. The CDR3 totals 15 residues.

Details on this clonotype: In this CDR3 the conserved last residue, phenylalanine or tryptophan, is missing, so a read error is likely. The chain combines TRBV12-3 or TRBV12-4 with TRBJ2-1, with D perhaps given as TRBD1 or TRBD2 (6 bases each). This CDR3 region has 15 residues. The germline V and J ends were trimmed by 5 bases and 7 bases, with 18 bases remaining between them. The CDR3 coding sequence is TGTGCCAGCAGTAGGGTTAGGGGGGATTATAATGAGCAGTTCTTG. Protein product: CASSRVRGDYNEQFL.

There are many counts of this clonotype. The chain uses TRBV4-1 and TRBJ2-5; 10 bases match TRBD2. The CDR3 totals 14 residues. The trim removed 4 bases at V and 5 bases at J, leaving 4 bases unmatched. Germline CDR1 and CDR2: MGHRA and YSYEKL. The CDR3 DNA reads TGCGCCAGCAGCCGCGCTAGCGGGAGTGAGACCCAGTACTTC. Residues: CASSRASGSETQYF.

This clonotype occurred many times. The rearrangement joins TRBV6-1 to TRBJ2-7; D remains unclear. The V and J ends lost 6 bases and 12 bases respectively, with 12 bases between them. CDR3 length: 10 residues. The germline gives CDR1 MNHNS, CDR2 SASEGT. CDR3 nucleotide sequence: TGTGCCAGCAGCCGACATGAGGCGTACTTC. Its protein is CASSRHEAYF.

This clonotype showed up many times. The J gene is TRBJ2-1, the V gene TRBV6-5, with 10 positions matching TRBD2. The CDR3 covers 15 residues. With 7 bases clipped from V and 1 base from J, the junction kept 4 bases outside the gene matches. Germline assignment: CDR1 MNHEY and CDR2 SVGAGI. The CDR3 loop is CASTERGGSYNEQFF. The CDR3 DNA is TGTGCCAGCACCGAGCGGGGGGGGTCCTACAATGAGCAGTTCTTC.

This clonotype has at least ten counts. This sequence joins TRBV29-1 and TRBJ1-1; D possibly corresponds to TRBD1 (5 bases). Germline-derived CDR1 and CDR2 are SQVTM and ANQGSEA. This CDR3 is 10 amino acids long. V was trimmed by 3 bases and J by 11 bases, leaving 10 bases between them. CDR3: CSVDQGSAFF. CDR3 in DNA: TGCAGCGTTGATCAGGGATCGGCTTTCTTT.

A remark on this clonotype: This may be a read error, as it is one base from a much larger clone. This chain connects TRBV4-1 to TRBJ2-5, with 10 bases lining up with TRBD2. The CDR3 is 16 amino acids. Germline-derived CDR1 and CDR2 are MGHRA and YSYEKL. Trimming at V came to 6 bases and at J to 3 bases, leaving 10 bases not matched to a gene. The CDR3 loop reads CASRHTGTSVKETQYF. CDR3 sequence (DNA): TGCGCCAGCAGGCATACCGGGACTAGCGTGAAAGAGACCCAGTACTTC.

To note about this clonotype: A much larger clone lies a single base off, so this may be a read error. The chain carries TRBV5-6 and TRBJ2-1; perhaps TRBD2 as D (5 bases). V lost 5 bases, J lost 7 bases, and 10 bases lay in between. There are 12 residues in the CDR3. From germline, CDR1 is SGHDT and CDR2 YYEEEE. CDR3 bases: TGTGCCAGCAGTCGGGGATGGAATGAGCAGTTCTTC. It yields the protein CASSRGWNEQFF.

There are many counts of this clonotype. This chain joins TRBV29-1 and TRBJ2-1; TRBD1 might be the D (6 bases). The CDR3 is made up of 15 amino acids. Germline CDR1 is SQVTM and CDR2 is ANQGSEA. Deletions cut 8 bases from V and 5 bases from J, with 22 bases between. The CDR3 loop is CSPQFSGRGNNEQFF. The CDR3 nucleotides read TGCAGCCCACAATTTTCTGGCAGGGGAAACAATGAGCAGTTCTTC.

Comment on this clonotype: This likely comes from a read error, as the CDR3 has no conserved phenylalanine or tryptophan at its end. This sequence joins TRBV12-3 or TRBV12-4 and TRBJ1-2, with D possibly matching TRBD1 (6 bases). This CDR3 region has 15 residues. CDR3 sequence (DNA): TGTGCCAGCGGTTTATTCGGCGGGGGCAACTATGGCTACACCTCC. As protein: CASGLFGGGNYGYTS.

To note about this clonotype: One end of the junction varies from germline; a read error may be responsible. CDR3 residues: CASMGGNSYNEQFF. DNA of the CDR3: TGCGCCAGCATGGGGGGGAACTCCTACAATGAGCAGTTCTTC. The J gene is TRBJ2-1, the V gene TRBV11-1, with TRBD2 matching over 7 bases. Per the germline V gene, CDR1 is SGHAT and CDR2 is FQDESV (reference sequence). The length of the CDR3 is 14 residues.

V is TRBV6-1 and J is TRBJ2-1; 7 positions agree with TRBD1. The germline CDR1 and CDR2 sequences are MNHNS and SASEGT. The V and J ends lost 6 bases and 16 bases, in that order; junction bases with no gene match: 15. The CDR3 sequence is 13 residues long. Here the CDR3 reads CASSRDRANEHFF. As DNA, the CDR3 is TGTGCCAGCAGCCGCGACAGGGCCAATGAACACTTCTTC.